This T cell receptor (beta chain) emerged from a study of identical twins. Whole-study results and caveats: Among monozygotic twins, out-of-frame TCR alpha sharing exceeded what models predicted. Within cord blood, abundant beta clonotypes carried fewer insertions, but memory repertoires showed no such trend.

TCRdb itself ran the 5' RACE reads through MiXCR, one entry per CDR3 protein. The sample has 650,000 to 800,000 distinct CDR3 sequences, over 8.5% seen once. The CDR3 covers 14 residues. J gave up 6 bases and V 4 bases, and 9 bases lay outside the gene matches. Concerning this clonotype: Its antigen is undetermined.

The sample was also reused in another study, on yellow fever vaccine responses in identical twins. That work states: On the reported evidence, twins' vaccine T cell responses seemed partly convergent and partly personalized.

The rearrangement joins TRBV12-3 or TRBV12-4 to TRBJ2-7; TRBD2 aligns across 7 bases. The specimen was PBMCs. The source is a woman under 30 in good health. The chain's CDR3 is CASSSHRLAREQYF. CDR3 bases: TGTGCCAGCAGTTCTCATCGACTAGCACGCGAGCAGTACTTC.